These T cell receptor beta chains were read from a single sample in a study of blood T cell repertoires in COVID-19. Libraries were prepared by immunoSEQ multiplex PCR; TCRdb keeps only in-frame clonotypes and omits some of them. Among approximately 200,000 clones listed, 70% to 90% were seen once. The specimen was peripheral blood. The receptors derive from a man aged 25 to 45 with COVID-19, enrolled during active disease. CDR3s include the opening cysteine and the closing phenylalanine or tryptophan. A D gene is named only where the DNA matches it firmly. The size entry is marked missing in some rows and otherwise reads once, few, many or a size class.

TRBJ1-5 | - | TRBV28 | - | TGTGCCAGCAGTTTAGGGGGGTTCAGCAATCAGCCCCAGCATTTT | CASSLGGFSNQPQHF
TRBJ1-5 | - | TRBV4-3 | - | TGCGCCAGCAGCCAGTCAGCAGGGGATAGCAATCAGCCCCAGCATTTT | CASSQSAGDSNQPQHF
TRBJ1-6 | - | TRBV27 | - | TGTGCCAGCAGTTCGGACAGTTCACCCCTCCACTTT | CASSSDSSPLHF
TRBJ2-1 | - | TRBV19 | TRBD2 | TGTGCCAGTAGTATCGGGGCGGGAGTCATCGGCAATGAGCAGTTCTTC | CASSIGAGVIGNEQFF
TRBJ2-2 | - | TRBV18 | TRBD2 | TGTGCCAGCTCACCCTACATAGCGGGAAGTACCGGGGAGCTGTTTTTT | CASSPYIAGSTGELFF
TRBJ2-3 | - | TRBV29-1 | - | TGCAGCGTTGCTAGACTAGGACAGGCGAGCACAGATACGCAGTATTTT | CSVARLGQASTDTQYF
TRBJ1-4 | - | TRBV18 | TRBD1 | TGTGCCAGCTCACCACCGGGACAGGGGGCCGAAGGACTGTTTTTT | CASSPPGQGAEGLFF
TRBJ2-3 | - | TRBV30 | - | TGTGCCTGGAGTGTCTATACTAGCACAGATACGCAGTATTTT | CAWSVYTSTDTQYF
TRBJ1-2 | - | TRBV5-6 | - | TGTGCCAGCAGATACAATAACTATGGCTACACCTTC | CASRYNNYGYTF
TRBJ2-1 | - | TRBV15 | - | TGTGCCGTCGGACAGCCCTCCTACAATGAGCAGTTCTTC | CAVGQPSYNEQFF
TRBJ1-1 | - | TRBV19 | - | TGTGCCAGTAGCATGGGGGGACGGACTGAAGCTTTCTTT | CASSMGGRTEAFF
TRBJ2-7 | - | TRBV28 | TRBD2 | TGTGCCAGCAGTCCCGGGACTAGCGGGAGGGACGAGCAGTACTTC | CASSPGTSGRDEQYF
TRBJ1-1 | once | TRBV7-6 | - | TGTGCCAGCAGCTTAAGGCCGGGACACTTGAACACTGAAGCTTTCTTT | CASSLRPGHLNTEAFF
TRBJ1-1 | - | TRBV19 | - | TGTGCCAGTAGTGCCAGGGGCGTGAACACTGAAGCTTTCTTT | CASSARGVNTEAFF
TRBJ2-2 | - | TRBV11-3 | - | TGTGCCAGCAGCGAGGGGGGGAGCGGGGAGCTGTTTTTT | CASSEGGSGELFF
TRBJ2-2 | once | TRBV28 | - | TGTGCCAGCAGCTATTTACCCGGGACATATAACACCGGGGAGCTGTTTTTT | CASSYLPGTYNTGELFF
TRBJ2-7 | few | TRBV7-8 | - | TGTGCCAGCAGCTTTCTCCCGACTGGAAAGATCTCCTACGAGCAGTACTTC | CASSFLPTGKISYEQYF
TRBJ1-5 | once | TRBV6-6 | TRBD1 | TGTGCCATATTGGACAGGGAAAATAATCTCCAGCATTTT | CAILDRENNLQHF
TRBJ1-3 | - | TRBV5-4 | - | TGTGCCAGCAGCTCGGCGGGGCGAGATGCCTCTGGAAACACCATATATTTT | CASSSAGRDASGNTIYF
TRBJ2-7 | - | TRBV7-2 | TRBD2 | TGTGCCAGCAGCTTGACCGCCGGGACTAGCGGGAGTGGGGAGTACTTC | CASSLTAGTSGSGEYF
TRBJ1-2 | once | TRBV20-1 | - | TGCAGTGCTAGAGATAAGGGGAGCTACACCTTC | CSARDKGSYTF
TRBJ1-6 | - | TRBV4-1 | - | TGCGCCAGCAGCCAAAGTCCGCGGGGACTGGGCCGTAATTCACCCCTCCACTTT | CASSQSPRGLGRNSPLHF
TRBJ2-7 | - | TRBV12-3/TRBV12-4 | - | TGTGCCAGCACCCCTACAGGGTCCTACGAGCAGTACTTC | CASTPTGSYEQYF
TRBJ2-1 | - | TRBV7-9 | TRBD1 | TGTGCCAGCAGCTTAGTGGGACAGGGATTAGGTGAGCAGTTCTTC | CASSLVGQGLGEQFF
TRBJ2-1 | - | TRBV28 | TRBD2 | TGTGCCAGCAGTTTCGGGGGGGCTGGACCCCACAATGAGCAGTTCTTC | CASSFGGAGPHNEQFF
TRBJ2-1 | - | TRBV28 | - | TGTGCCAGCAGTTTAGGCAGCGGCCCAGCCTACTACAATGAGCAGTTCTTC | CASSLGSGPAYYNEQFF
TRBJ2-7 | - | TRBV5-1 | TRBD2 | TGCGCCAGCAGCTTTACTAGCGGATCCTACGAGCAGTACTTC | CASSFTSGSYEQYF
TRBJ2-1 | - | TRBV3-1/TRBV3-2 | TRBD2 | TGTGCCAGCAGCCAACAGACGGGGGGGCGTATCAATGAGCAGTTCTTC | CASSQQTGGRINEQFF
TRBJ2-1 | - | TRBV6-1 | TRBD2 | TGTGCCAGCATTGAAGCAGGCCTAGTAGCGGGGGGTTTCTACAATGAGCAGTTCTTC | CASIEAGLVAGGFYNEQFF
TRBJ1-3 | - | TRBV18 | - | TGTGCCAGCTCACCTTTTGAGGCGACCTCTGGAAACACCATATATTTT | CASSPFEATSGNTIYF
TRBJ1-6 | few | TRBV18 | TRBD1 | TGTGCCAGCTCCACCCGGGACAGCGATAATTCACCCCTCCACTTT | CASSTRDSDNSPLHF
TRBJ2-3 | - | TRBV5-1 | TRBD2 | TGCGCCAGCCAAACTAGCGGGGTGGGCACAGATACGCAGTATTTT | CASQTSGVGTDTQYF
TRBJ1-5 | - | TRBV19 | TRBD1 | TGTGCCAGTAGTATAATTGACAGGGGGCGAGGCCAGCCCCAGCATTTT | CASSIIDRGRGQPQHF
TRBJ2-1 | - | TRBV7-2 | - | TGTGCCAGCAGCTTATTATCAGGGCCCCCAAGGGGTGAGCAGTTCTTC | CASSLLSGPPRGEQFF
TRBJ1-5 | - | TRBV28 | TRBD1 | TGTGCCAGCAGTTCGGGACAGGGCAATCAGCCCCAGCATTTT | CASSSGQGNQPQHF
TRBJ1-3 | - | TRBV12-3/TRBV12-4 | - | TGTGCCAGCAGCCCCGGGGGGTGGAACACCATATATTTT | CASSPGGWNTIYF
TRBJ1-2 | - | TRBV5-4 | TRBD1 | TGTGCCAGCAGTCCCCGGGACAGGAGCCCCTATGGCTACACCTTC | CASSPRDRSPYGYTF
TRBJ1-1 | - | TRBV5-1 | - | TGCGCCAGCAGCCTACACCTGACAGAAAACACTGAAGCTTTCTTT | CASSLHLTENTEAFF
TRBJ2-6 | - | TRBV7-9 | - | TGTGCCAGCAGCTTAGCGCGGGGCAGATCTGGGGCCAACGTCCTGACTTTC | CASSLARGRSGANVLTF
TRBJ2-3 | - | TRBV5-1 | TRBD2 | TGCGCCAGCAGGCGGGAGCCTACAGATACGCAGTATTTT | CASRREPTDTQYF
TRBJ2-2 | - | TRBV29-1 | TRBD2 | TGCAGCGTTGACCTTTTAGCGGGGGGGCGTACCGGGGAGCTGTTTTTT | CSVDLLAGGRTGELFF
TRBJ1-3 | - | TRBV6-6 | - | TGTGCCAGCAGTCCGTCCGGACTGACTTTCTCTGGAAACACCATATATTTT | CASSPSGLTFSGNTIYF
TRBJ2-7 | - | TRBV19 | TRBD1 | TGTGCCAGTAGTATCGGGACAGGGTCCTACGAGCAGTACTTC | CASSIGTGSYEQYF
TRBJ2-1 | - | TRBV7-2 | TRBD2 | TGTGCCAGCAGCCCGCCCGGGTCTAGCGGTAACAATGAGCAGTTCTTC | CASSPPGSSGNNEQFF
TRBJ2-3 | - | TRBV18 | - | TGTGCCAGCTCATATTCAGGGACAGATACGCAGTATTTT | CASSYSGTDTQYF
TRBJ2-2 | - | TRBV6-5 | - | TGTGCCAGCACCTCCGGGACACTCACCGGGGAGCTGTTTTTT | CASTSGTLTGELFF
TRBJ2-7 | once | TRBV7-2 | - | TGTGCCAGCAGCTTAGGCTCACAGACCCCCTACGAGCAGTACTTC | CASSLGSQTPYEQYF
TRBJ1-2 | - | TRBV18 | TRBD1 | TGTGCCAGCTCACCGGGGACAGTTGACTATGGCTACACCTTC | CASSPGTVDYGYTF
TRBJ1-3 | - | TRBV5-1 | - | TGCGCCAGCAGCTCGGACCCAGGGTCCGGAAACACCATATATTTT | CASSSDPGSGNTIYF
TRBJ1-4 | - | TRBV2 | TRBD1 | TGTGCCAGCAGTGTTCGCGTCACAGGGGGGGAAAAACTGTTTTTT | CASSVRVTGGEKLFF
TRBJ2-2 | - | TRBV9 | TRBD2 | TGTGCCAGCAGCCGCCGACTAGCGGGAGAAACCGGGGAGCTGTTTTTT | CASSRRLAGETGELFF
TRBJ1-3 | - | TRBV5-1 | - | TGCGCCAGCAGCTTGGGACAGGCCCCTGGAAACACCATATATTTT | CASSLGQAPGNTIYF
TRBJ2-3 | - | TRBV9 | - | TGTGCCAGCAGCGCCGAAGGGGGGGCCGACCCGGATACGCAGTATTTT | CASSAEGGADPDTQYF